These T cell receptor beta chains were read from a single sample in a study of CD8 T cells in ankylosing spondylitis. TCRdb recomputed calls from the 5' RACE reads with MiXCR, one row per CDR3 protein. The sample has more than 650,000 distinct CDR3 sequences; about 11% are singletons. Sample: blood, either unsorted or a sorted T cell fraction (not recorded which). These receptors all come from a male donor with ankylosing spondylitis. Each CDR3 is given with its conserved first and last residue. The D gene is left open where the match is weak. Clone sizes are given selectively: once, few, many, or a class where the clone is expanded.

d_call: .
j_call: TRBJ1-6
v_call: TRBV12-5
clone_size: .
cdr3_nt: TGTGCTAGTGGTTTGGTGCTGAGGAGCTCCTATAATTCACCCCTCCACTTT
cdr3_aa: CASGLVLRSSYNSPLHF

d_call: TRBD2
j_call: TRBJ2-3
v_call: TRBV29-1
clone_size: many
cdr3_nt: TGCAGCGTTGAAGGAGGACTAGCCGGCACAGATACGCAGTATTTT
cdr3_aa: CSVEGGLAGTDTQYF

d_call: .
j_call: TRBJ2-3
v_call: TRBV20-1
clone_size: .
cdr3_nt: TGCAGTGCTAGAGACCCCGGAAGCAATACGCAGTATTTT
cdr3_aa: CSARDPGSNTQYF

d_call: .
j_call: TRBJ2-1
v_call: TRBV5-1
clone_size: .
cdr3_nt: TGCGCTTCCTACCCATCCTTCGGGAATGAGCAGTTCTTC
cdr3_aa: CASYPSFGNEQFF

d_call: .
j_call: TRBJ1-1
v_call: TRBV6-5
clone_size: many
cdr3_nt: TGTGCCAGCAGTTACAATAGGGAGTCGAGCACTGAAGCTTTCTTT
cdr3_aa: CASSYNRESSTEAFF

d_call: TRBD1
j_call: TRBJ2-4
v_call: TRBV5-4
clone_size: few
cdr3_nt: TGTGCCAGCAGCCCTGGGACAGGGGGTTTGAAAGGCATTCAGTACTTC
cdr3_aa: CASSPGTGGLKGIQYF

d_call: .
j_call: TRBJ2-7
v_call: TRBV12-3/TRBV12-4
clone_size: many
cdr3_nt: TGTGCCAGCAGTTTAAGGCAAACCGCCTGGAGGGAGATATTGACCTACGAGCAGTACTTC
cdr3_aa: CASSLRQTAWREILTYEQYF

d_call: .
j_call: TRBJ2-1
v_call: TRBV20-1
clone_size: .
cdr3_nt: TGCAGTGCTAGAGACCAAGTGGGACGGCTCTCCTACAATGAGCAGTTCTTC
cdr3_aa: CSARDQVGRLSYNEQFF

d_call: .
j_call: TRBJ2-3
v_call: TRBV29-1
clone_size: .
cdr3_nt: TGCAGCGTCGATAAAGTAGGGGGGACGGCAGATACGCAGTATTTT
cdr3_aa: CSVDKVGGTADTQYF

d_call: .
j_call: TRBJ2-1
v_call: TRBV2
clone_size: few
cdr3_nt: TGTGCCAGCAGTGAGAGAACCTATGAGCAGTTCTTC
cdr3_aa: CASSERTYEQFF